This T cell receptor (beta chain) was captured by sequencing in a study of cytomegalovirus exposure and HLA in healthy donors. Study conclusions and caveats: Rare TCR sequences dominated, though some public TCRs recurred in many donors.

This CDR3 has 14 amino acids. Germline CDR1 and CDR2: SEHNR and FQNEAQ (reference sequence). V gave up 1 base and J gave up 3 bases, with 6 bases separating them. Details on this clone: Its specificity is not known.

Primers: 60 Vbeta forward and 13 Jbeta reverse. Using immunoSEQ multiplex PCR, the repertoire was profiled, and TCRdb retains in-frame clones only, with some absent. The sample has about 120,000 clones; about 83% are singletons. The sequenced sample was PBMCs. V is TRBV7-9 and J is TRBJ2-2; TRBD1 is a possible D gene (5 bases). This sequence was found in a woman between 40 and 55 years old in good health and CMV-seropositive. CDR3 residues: CASSLGRDTGELFF. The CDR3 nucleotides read TGTGCCAGCAGCTTAGGCAGGGACACCGGGGAGCTGTTTTTT.